Shown below are 8 T cell receptor beta chains from a single sample sequenced in a study of T-cell memory formation after mild COVID-19. TCRdb itself ran the 5' RACE reads through MiXCR, one entry per CDR3 protein. The sample has over 350,000 distinct CDR3 sequences, about 15% seen once. What was sequenced was PBMCs or a T cell subset sorted from them (not recorded which). The receptors come from a man between 18 and 35 years old who had mild COVID-19 (a few samples of this study predate the infection). Cell type and time point are not known.

The rearrangement uses TRBV5-4 and TRBJ2-7; TRBD1 matches at 7 bases. CDR1 is SGHNT, CDR2 YYREEE, per germline (reference sequence). Trimming at V came to 5 bases and at J to 1 base, leaving 12 bases not matched to a gene. The CDR3 sequence is 16 residues long. In nucleotides, the CDR3 is TGTGCCAGCAGTCCCGGGACAGCCACGACATCCTACGAGCAGTACTTC. It specifies CASSPGTATTSYEQYF.

The CDR3 sequence: CSAREDNTNTIYF. CDR3 sequence (DNA): TGCAGTGCTAGAGAGGACAATACGAACACCATATATTTT. The chain combines TRBV20-1 with TRBJ1-3, with D perhaps matching TRBD1 (5 bases). CDR3 size: 13 residues. With 0 bases removed from V and 7 bases from J, the gap between germline ends came to 10 bases. Per the germline V gene, CDR1 is DFQATT and CDR2 is SNEGSKA (reference sequence).

This clonotype was seen a handful of times. The V gene is TRBV30, the J gene TRBJ1-5; tentative D call: TRBD1 (6 bases). V dropped 4 bases and J dropped 3 bases, with 7 bases sitting between them. Looked up from germline, CDR1 is GTSNPN and CDR2 is SVGIG (reference sequence). The length of the CDR3 is 12 residues. CDR3: CAWNRDNQPQHF. DNA for the CDR3: TGTGCCTGGAACAGGGACAATCAGCCCCAGCATTTT.

This clonotype has more than one count but fewer than ten. The chain carries TRBV29-1 and TRBJ2-5; TRBD1 is a possible D gene (6 bases). Germline CDR1 is SQVTM and CDR2 is ANQGSEA. CDR3 size: 12 residues. The V gene lost 6 bases and the J gene lost 2 bases, with 10 bases spanning the gap. The chain's CDR3 is CSVRQAQETQYF. The CDR3 coding sequence is TGCAGCGTGAGACAGGCTCAAGAGACCCAGTACTTC.

This clonotype came up many times. The rearrangement joins TRBV12-3 or TRBV12-4 to TRBJ2-1; 8 positions match TRBD1. Germline trimming cut 3 bases from V and 7 bases from J; bases unmatched to any gene: 8. The CDR3 contains 15 residues. The CDR3 nucleotides read TGTGCCAGCAGTTTTCAACAGGGGGTTGGGAATGAGCAGTTCTTC. It encodes CASSFQQGVGNEQFF.

The chain carries TRBV12-3 or TRBV12-4 and TRBJ1-2; 8 nucleotides agree with TRBD1. CDR3 length equals 14 residues. J gave up 4 bases and V 5 bases, and 6 bases lay outside the gene matches. This CDR3 reads CASSRTGRAYGYTF. In nucleotides, the CDR3 is TGTGCCAGCAGTCGGACAGGGCGGGCCTATGGCTACACCTTC.

V and J are TRBV3-1 and TRBJ2-3; 8 positions match TRBD1. CDR1 LGHDT and CDR2 YNNKEL come from the germline V gene (reference sequence). The CDR3 length is 17 residues. V shed 1 base and J 0 bases; nucleotides not matched to a gene: 6. CDR3 nucleotide sequence: TGTGCCAGCAGCCAAGTGCAGGGGGCTGTCAGCACAGATACGCAGTATTTT. This translates into CASSQVQGAVSTDTQYF.

The CDR3 here is CASSLRPSGYNEQFF. CDR3 nucleotides: TGTGCCAGCAGCTTAAGGCCTAGCGGATACAATGAGCAGTTCTTC. The genes are TRBV11-2 and TRBJ2-1, with TRBD2 identical over 7 bases. Germline CDR1 SGHAT, CDR2 FQNNGV. Germline trimming cut 2 bases from V and 4 bases from J; bases unmatched to any gene: 5. CDR3 length: 15 residues.